This T cell receptor (beta chain) stems from a study of blood T cell repertoires in COVID-19. The CDR3 has 13 amino acids. The V gene's germline CDR1 is SNHLY and CDR2 FYNNEI. J gave up 2 bases and V 6 bases, and 3 bases lay outside the gene matches. Sequenced by immunoSEQ multiplex PCR; TCRdb stores in-frame clones only, minus some. Of over 200,000 clones in the sample, around 89% were seen once. The sequenced sample consisted of peripheral blood. The TCR was taken from a woman aged 40 to 49 with acute or convalescent COVID-19. The chain uses TRBV2 and TRBJ2-5; 7 positions agree with TRBD2. CDR3 nucleotides: TGTGCCAGCAGGGGGGAGGGACAAGAGACCCAGTACTTC. Translating gives CASRGEGQETQYF.